These 28 T cell receptor beta chains share one sample of origin, sequenced in a study of T cell responses to AZD1222 COVID-19 vaccine. The assay was immunoSEQ multiplex PCR, and TCRdb's table has in-frame clones only and misses some. Of around 130,000 clones listed, 75% to 95% are singletons. Sequencing was performed on peripheral blood, taken on day 0 of AZD1222 vaccination. Source of these receptors: an adult in good health.

The table lists this clone with a few counts. This chain uses TRBV21-1 with TRBJ2-2; the listed D gene, TRBD2, was not tested against the DNA. TRBV21-1 is labeled a pseudogene. This CDR3 spans 17 amino acids. The CDR3 nucleotides read TGTGCCAGCAGCAAGGGTGCGGCTACCAAGAACACCGGGGAGCTGTTTTTT. This translates into CASSKGAATKNTGELFF.

This clone was recorded once. V and J are TRBV21-1 and TRBJ1-2. TRBV21-1 is flagged as a pseudogene. This CDR3 is 18 amino acids long. The CDR3 sequence: CASSKGPQSPCTNYGYTF. The CDR3 nucleotides read TGTGCCAGCAGCAAAGGTCCCCAGAGTCCATGTACTAACTATGGCTACACCTTC.

The chain carries TRBV30 and TRBJ1-5; possibly TRBD1 for D (5 bases). The germline CDR1 and CDR2 sequences are GTSNPN and SVGIG (reference sequence). The CDR3 has 15 residues. V gave up 1 base and J gave up 0 bases, with 10 bases separating them. CDR3 bases: TGTGCCTGGAGTGGGACACGGAATAGCAATCAGCCCCAGCATTTT. Translating gives CAWSGTRNSNQPQHF.

J is TRBJ2-3 and V is TRBV9; D gene uncertain. Trimming removed 4 bases at V and 6 bases at J, with 15 bases between. CDR3 length: 14 residues. CDR1 and CDR2 (germline): SGDLS, YYNGEE. The CDR3 protein is CASSPQGAWDTQYF. The CDR3 DNA sequence: TGTGCCAGCAGCCCTCAAGGCGCGTGGGATACGCAGTATTTT.

This chain connects TRBV10-3 to TRBJ1-5; the D is unclear. Germline lookup yields CDR1 ENHRY and CDR2 SYGVKD. V lost 6 bases and J lost 7, with 13 bases in between. The CDR3 extends over 13 amino acids. The chain's CDR3 is CAIRPDRGQPQHF. The CDR3 DNA reads TGTGCCATCAGACCCGACCGAGGGCAGCCCCAGCATTTT.

This chain joins TRBV2 and TRBJ1-5; TRBD1 matches at 7 bases. Germline-derived CDR1 and CDR2 are SNHLY and FYNNEI. V gave up 6 bases and J gave up 4 bases; unmatched junction bases: 9. The CDR3 contains 15 residues. DNA of the CDR3: TGTGCCAGCAGAGCCCGACAGGGCCCAAATCAGCCCCAGCATTTT. Protein sequence: CASRARQGPNQPQHF.

The rearrangement links TRBV10-3 to TRBJ1-2; TRBD1 is a possible D gene (6 bases). V was shortened by 4 bases and J by 6 bases, with 18 bases between the two germline ends. Per germline, CDR1 ENHRY and CDR2 SYGVKD. CDR3 length equals 15 residues. The CDR3 loop reads CAISGHLRDKNGYTF. The CDR3 DNA reads TGTGCCATCAGTGGACATCTGCGGGACAAAAATGGCTACACCTTC.

The V call is TRBV19, the J call TRBJ2-1; D may be TRBD1 (6 bases). From germline, CDR1 is LNHDA and CDR2 SQIVND (reference sequence). The CDR3 extends over 17 amino acids. The ends were cut back, 2 bases at V and 3 bases at J, with 17 bases in the middle. The CDR3 protein is CASSISGTITYYNEQFF. The DNA for the CDR3 is TGTGCCAGTAGTATATCCGGGACAATTACCTACTACAATGAGCAGTTCTTC.

This chain joins TRBV5-1 and TRBJ1-3; 7 nucleotides agree with TRBD1. The CDR3 extends over 17 amino acids. After removal of 1 base from V and 2 bases from J, the junction contained 9 bases not matched to a gene. Germline V gene data show CDR1 as SGHRS and CDR2 as YFSETQ. CDR3 residues: CASSLSSGTATGNTIYF. In DNA form, the CDR3 reads TGCGCCAGCAGCTTGAGCTCCGGGACAGCTACTGGAAACACCATATATTTT.

This clone was observed once. The V gene is TRBV18, the J gene TRBJ2-5; 7 bases agree with TRBD1. With 2 bases clipped from V and 5 bases from J, the junction kept 8 bases outside the gene matches. Germline values: CDR1 KGHSH, CDR2 LQKENI. The CDR3 is 15 residues long. CDR3 coding DNA: TGTGCCAGCTCACCAACAACAGGGGTTTCGGAGACCCAGTACTTC. It yields the protein CASSPTTGVSETQYF. Combining the CDR3 with reference TRBV18 and TRBJ2-5 gives the whole variable domain NAGVMQNPRHLVRRRGQEARLRCSPMKGHSHVYWYRQLPEEGLKFMVYLQKENIIDESGMPKERFSAEFPKEGPSILRIQQVVRGDSAAYFCASSPTTGVSETQYFGPGTRLLVL.

V usage is TRBV5-4 and J usage is TRBJ2-1, with D possibly being TRBD2 (5 bases). The CDR3 has 11 amino acids. The germline gives CDR1 SGHNT, CDR2 YYREEE (reference sequence). Trimming removed 4 bases at V and 6 bases at J, with 5 bases between. The CDR3 DNA reads as TGTGCCAGCAGCCGGGGCAATGAGCAGTTCTTC. It encodes CASSRGNEQFF.

The chain couples TRBV18 to TRBJ2-6, with TRBD1 matching 7 bases. CDR3 length equals 19 residues. The germline gives CDR1 KGHSH, CDR2 LQKENI. After removal of 3 bases from V and 0 bases from J, the junction contained 11 bases not matched to a gene. The CDR3 is CASSPGRDRVYSGANVLTF. As DNA, the CDR3 is TGTGCCAGCTCACCGGGTCGTGACAGGGTCTACTCTGGGGCCAACGTCCTGACTTTC.

The CDR3 sequence: CASSLWTDNEKLFF. CDR3 nucleotide sequence: TGTGCCAGCAGTTTATGGACAGACAATGAAAAACTGTTTTTT. The chain links TRBV28 to TRBJ1-4; maybe TRBD1 (5 bases). The V end was cut by 0 bases, the J end by 5 bases, with 7 bases between. Germline CDR1 is MDHEN and CDR2 is SYDVKM. The length of the CDR3 is 14 residues. The full variable domain, rest sourced from reference TRBV28 and TRBJ1-4, is DVKVTQSSRYLVKRTGEKVFLECVQDMDHENMFWYRQDPGLGLRLIYFSYDVKMKEKGDIPEGYSVSREKKERFSLILESASTNQTSMYLCASSLWTDNEKLFFGSGTQLSVL.

The CDR3 sequence is CSVDMLGRMNGYTF. CDR3 DNA sequence: TGCAGCGTTGATATGTTGGGACGGATGAATGGCTACACCTTC. V usage is TRBV29-1 and J usage is TRBJ1-2, with D perhaps TRBD1 (5 bases). The CDR3 covers 14 residues. Germline CDR1 SQVTM, CDR2 ANQGSEA. Trimming stripped 3 bases from V and 6 bases from J, with 17 bases between.

The CDR3 bases are TGCGCCAGCAGCCAGGCTGCGGAGACAGGTTTTGGGTCCCAGCATTTT. As protein: CASSQAAETGFGSQHF. The chain recombines TRBV4-1 with TRBJ1-5, with D maybe TRBD1 (6 bases). CDR1 is MGHRA and CDR2 is YSYEKL in the germline V gene. With 3 bases removed from V and 11 bases from J, the gap between germline ends came to 23 bases. The CDR3 consists of 16 residues.

This clone was recorded a few times. The V and J genes are TRBV29-1 and TRBJ2-7; the match to TRBD1 covers 7 bases. Germline CDR1 SQVTM, CDR2 ANQGSEA. The trim removed 0 bases at V and 3 bases at J, leaving 20 bases unmatched. The CDR3 is made up of 19 amino acids. CDR3: CSVEDVDRRTLVGDYEQYF. The CDR3 region has the DNA TGCAGCGTTGAAGATGTGGACAGGCGAACCCTTGTGGGGGACTACGAGCAGTACTTC.

This clone was found once. Here the CDR3 reads CAISEADPANYGYTF. In nucleotides, the CDR3 is TGTGCCATCAGTGAGGCTGACCCAGCTAACTATGGCTACACCTTC. The chain uses TRBV10-3 and TRBJ1-2; D call uncertain. The V gene lost 2 bases and the J gene lost 0 bases, with 10 bases spanning the gap. The CDR3 loop spans 15 amino acids. Germline values: CDR1 ENHRY, CDR2 SYGVKD.

V gene TRBV27 combines with J gene TRBJ1-5; D unclear. Germline V gene lookup returns CDR1 MNHEY and CDR2 SMNVEV (reference sequence). Trimming left V 5 bases short and J 7 bases short, with 12 bases between. This CDR3 region has 13 residues. This CDR3 is CASSPWYGQPQHF. The CDR3 region has the DNA TGTGCCAGCAGTCCGTGGTATGGGCAGCCCCAGCATTTT.

The rearrangement joins TRBV30 to TRBJ2-4; unclear D gene. This CDR3 has 13 amino acids. Looked up from germline, CDR1 is GTSNPN and CDR2 is SVGIG (reference sequence). The V gene lost 2 bases and the J gene lost 2 bases, with 7 bases spanning the gap. CDR3 region: CAWSLNTKNIQYF. The DNA of the CDR3 is TGTGCCTGGAGTCTTAACACCAAAAACATTCAGTACTTC.

This sequence joins TRBV18 and TRBJ1-4; D is possibly TRBD1 (6 bases). CDR3 length equals 14 residues. Germline loops: CDR1 KGHSH, CDR2 LQKENI. V dropped 2 bases and J dropped 8 bases, with 12 bases sitting between them. The CDR3 nucleotides are TGTGCCAGCTCACCAGAGGGGGGAGTAGAAAAACTGTTTTTT. This encodes CASSPEGGVEKLFF.

The V and J genes are TRBV19 and TRBJ1-1, with D unresolved. Per the germline V gene, CDR1 is LNHDA and CDR2 is SQIVND (reference sequence). V dropped 2 bases and J dropped 1 base, with 11 bases sitting between them. CDR3 length: 15 amino acids. The CDR3, as DNA: TGTGCCAGTAGTATATTTTTCAAGGAGAACACTGAAGCTTTCTTT. Its protein product is CASSIFFKENTEAFF.

This chain uses TRBV20-1 with TRBJ2-1; a possible D gene is TRBD1 (6 bases). This CDR3 has 11 residues. V lost 8 bases and J lost 4, with 9 bases in between. Germline V gives CDR1 DFQATT, CDR2 SNEGSKA (reference sequence). CDR3 residues: CSTDRYNEQFF. CDR3 coding DNA: TGCAGTACGGACAGATACAATGAGCAGTTCTTC.

The V and J genes are TRBV15 and TRBJ2-1; unclear D gene. The CDR3 loop spans 12 amino acids. Per germline, CDR1 LNHNV and CDR2 YYDKDF (reference sequence). Trimming removed 0 bases at V and 10 bases at J, with 7 bases between. The CDR3 here is CATSRDMAEQFF. CDR3 coding DNA: TGTGCCACCAGCAGAGATATGGCGGAGCAGTTCTTC.

The rearrangement uses TRBV15 and TRBJ1-2, with D uncertain. CDR1 is LNHNV, CDR2 YYDKDF, per germline (reference sequence). The CDR3 is 13 amino acids. Trimming cost V 4 bases and J 8 bases, with 14 bases left between them. The CDR3 protein is CATSNPNFGGYTF. In nucleotides, the CDR3 is TGTGCCACCAGCAACCCTAATTTCGGGGGCTACACCTTC.

This rearrangement joins TRBV27 to TRBJ1-5, with TRBD1 identical over 9 bases. In germline, CDR1 is MNHEY, CDR2 SMNVEV (reference sequence). The trim removed 5 bases at V and 2 bases at J, leaving 19 bases unmatched. This CDR3 has 20 residues. For the CDR3, the DNA is TGTGCCAGCAGTATACCGGGACAGGGTTTTAGGTCTCCCGGCAATCAGCCCCAGCATTTT. Its protein is CASSIPGQGFRSPGNQPQHF.

The sample holds one count of this clone. The V and J genes are TRBV3-1 (or the pseudogene TRBV3-2) and TRBJ1-6; perhaps TRBD1 as D (5 bases). CDR1 and CDR2 (germline): LGHDT, YNNKEL (reference sequence). Trimming shortened V by 5 bases and J by 7 bases, and 18 bases separated the two germline ends. The CDR3 loop spans 16 amino acids. The CDR3 sequence: CASSGYTGAPNSPLHF. The CDR3 DNA reads as TGTGCCAGCAGCGGGTACACAGGTGCCCCCAATTCACCCCTCCACTTT.

The gene calls are TRBV11-3 and TRBJ2-1, with D perhaps TRBD1 (6 bases). V shed 3 bases and J shed 8 bases, with 23 bases lying between them. The germline gives CDR1 SGHNT, CDR2 YENEEA. This CDR3 spans 17 amino acids. CDR3 in DNA: TGTGCCAGCAGCTTTGGGCCGGCCGCAAGGGGGACGGATGAGCAGTTCTTC. Translating gives CASSFGPAARGTDEQFF.

The J gene is TRBJ1-3, the V gene TRBV7-2; a weak D match, TRBD1 (6 bases). The CDR3 sequence is 15 residues long. Germline-derived CDR1 and CDR2 are SGHTA and FQGNSA. The V end lost 4 bases, the J end lost 0 bases, and 10 bases lay between the germline ends. As DNA, the CDR3 is TGTGCCAGCAGCTCAGGGGACTTCTCTGGAAACACCATATATTTT. Encoded protein: CASSSGDFSGNTIYF. Variable domain in full (rest from reference TRBV7-2 and TRBJ1-3): GAGVSQSPSNKVTEKGKDVELRCDPISGHTALYWYRQSLGQGLEFLIYFQGNSAPDKSGLPSDRFSAERTGGSVSTLTIQRTQQEDSAVYLCASSSGDFSGNTIYFGEGSWLTVV.